The clone carrying this TCR beta chain was picked up a small number of times. What it recognizes is unknown. This specimen belongs to a study of spatial heterogeneity in lung cancer. Study as a whole: Alpha-chain sequences were consistently detected in smaller numbers than beta-chain sequences. Overall study results and limits: Circulating ubiquitous expanded tumor TCRs were observed more frequently at resection than at follow-up.

Sample time point: sample taken at primary tumor resection. Researchers sequenced whole RNA taken from tumor, nontumor lung or frozen PBMC without sorting. The donors were 70 or so patients with non-small cell lung cancer that was early-stage and untreated. The germline gives CDR1 KGHSH, CDR2 LQKENI. The CDR3 covers 15 residues. Trimming removed 4 bases at V and 1 base at J, with 13 bases between. MiXCR, run by TCRdb on the 5' RACE reads, gives a single entry per CDR3 protein. This sample yields some 39,000 distinct CDR3 sequences, of which approximately 7% are seen a single time; about 40% belongs to the top ten.

The V call is TRBV18, the J call TRBJ1-1; perhaps TRBD1 as D (5 bases). The sample here was PBMCs, taken at surgery. This receptor was taken from a female donor with early-stage non-small cell lung cancer. The CDR3 DNA reads TGTGCCAGCTCACGCTCGCAGACAGAGAACACTGAAGCTTTCTTT. As protein: CASSRSQTENTEAFF.